The entry that follows covers one TCR beta chain sequence. Its antigen is not identified. The sample belongs to a study of T cells expressing NK-cell markers. Study observations and caveats: Of the CD8+ T cells in roughly 6 donors, 1.0-7.0% belonged to dominant NKG2C+ clonotypes.

There are 15 residues in the CDR3. CDR1 is DFQATT and CDR2 is SNEGSKA in the germline V gene (reference sequence). TCRdb re-called the 5' RACE reads and catalogs CDR3 proteins one per entry, DNA excluded. This sample's table reports about 450,000 distinct CDR3 sequences. This receptor was taken from a woman between 18 and 69 years old in good health. Sequencing input: blood T cells: a sorted CD56 or NKG2C T cell subset, CD4+ or CD8+ T cells, or bulk PBMC T cells (not recorded which). V is TRBV20-1 and J is TRBJ1-5; TCRdb names TRBD1, which stays unverified in the absence of DNA. The CDR3 loop is CSAGLRQNSNQPQHF.